This TCR beta chain derives from a study of blood T cells in healthy people across ages. Germline V gene data show CDR1 as MNHEY and CDR2 as SVGEGT. CDR3 size: 12 residues. V lost 8 bases, J lost 3 bases, and 10 bases lay in between. This clonotype has just a few counts. Its target is not known. The study's findings and limits: Diversity of TCR beta per million T cells declined in a roughly linear way with age. Without sorted subsets, naive and antigen-experienced compartments could not be conclusively compared.

A second PCR of about 6 to 12 cycles used a sample-barcoded 5' primer and a J-beta primer mix. Tagging of each cDNA molecule was performed by a template-switch adaptor with 12 random nucleotides. One entry per CDR3 protein results from TCRdb running MiXCR on the 5' RACE reads. The data hold roughly 570,000 distinct CDR3 sequences, with 25% to 30% observed a single time. Total RNA, at least 6 micrograms per sample, was extracted from PBMCs. The chain links TRBV6-2 or TRBV6-3 to TRBJ1-2; D remains ambiguous. The sequenced sample was blood. This receptor was obtained from a woman in her sixties or seventies in good health. The CDR3 is CASSYRDYGYTF. As DNA, the CDR3 is TGTGCCAGCTCTTACCGAGACTATGGCTACACCTTC.